The present entry profiles one TCR beta chain with its context. CDR3 length: 15 amino acids. Germline assignment: CDR1 PRHDT and CDR2 FYEKMQ (reference sequence). V lost 5 bases, J lost 1 base, and 11 bases lay in between. This specimen comes from a study of blood T cell repertoires in COVID-19. Some clones are missing from TCRdb's copy, which holds only in-frame ones; the method was immunoSEQ multiplex PCR. The sample contains approximately 100,000 clones, about 89% of which appear only once. The V and J genes are TRBV13 and TRBJ2-2, with TRBD2 as a possible D gene (6 bases). The sequence was collected from a man aged 50-59 years with acute or convalescent COVID-19. The sequenced material came from peripheral blood. This CDR3 reads CASSPGVQNTGELFF. In nucleotides, the CDR3 is TGTGCCAGCAGCCCGGGGGTACAGAACACCGGGGAGCTGTTTTTT.